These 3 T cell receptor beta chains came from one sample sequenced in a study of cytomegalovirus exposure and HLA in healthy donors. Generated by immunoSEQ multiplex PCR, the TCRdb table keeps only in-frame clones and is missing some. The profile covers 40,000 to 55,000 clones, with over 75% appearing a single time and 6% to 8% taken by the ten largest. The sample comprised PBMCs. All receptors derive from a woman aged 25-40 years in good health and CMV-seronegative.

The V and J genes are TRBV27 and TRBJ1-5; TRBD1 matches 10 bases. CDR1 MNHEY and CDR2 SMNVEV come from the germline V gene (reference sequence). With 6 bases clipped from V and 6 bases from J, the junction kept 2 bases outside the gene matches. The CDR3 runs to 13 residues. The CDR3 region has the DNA TGTGCCAGCAGGACAGGGGGCGGTCAGCCCCAGCATTTT. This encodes CASRTGGGQPQHF.

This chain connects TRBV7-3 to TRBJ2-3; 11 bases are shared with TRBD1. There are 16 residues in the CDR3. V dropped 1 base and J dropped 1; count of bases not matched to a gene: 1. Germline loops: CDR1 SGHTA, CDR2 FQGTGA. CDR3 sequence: CASSLRTGGRTDTQYF. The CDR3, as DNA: TGTGCCAGCAGCTTAAGGACAGGGGGCCGCACAGATACGCAGTATTTT.

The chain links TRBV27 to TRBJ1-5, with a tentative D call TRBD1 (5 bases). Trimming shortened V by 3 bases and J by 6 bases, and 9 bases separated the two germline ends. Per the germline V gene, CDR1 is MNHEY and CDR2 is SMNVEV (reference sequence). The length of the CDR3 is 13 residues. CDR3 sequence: CASSFGQSQPQHF. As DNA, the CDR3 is TGTGCCAGCAGTTTTGGACAATCTCAGCCCCAGCATTTT.